The clone carrying this T cell receptor beta chain was seen a single time. Here immunoSEQ multiplex PCR was the method, and the copy in TCRdb shows in-frame clones only, minus some. Found here are more than 95,000 clones, roughly 96% of them singletons; the top ten hold roughly 0.19%. This record comes from a study of technical replicates of blood from several donors. CDR3 length equals 16 residues. With 0 bases removed from V and 0 bases from J, the gap between germline ends came to 9 bases. Germline V CDR1 and CDR2: SGHVS, FQNEAQ. The chain combines TRBV7-8 with TRBJ2-4; D is ambiguous. Sample: T cells isolated from PBMCs. The TCR was taken from a human donor in good health. The CDR3 region is CASSLAVGLAKNIQYF. The CDR3 nucleotides are TGTGCCAGCAGCTTAGCGGTTGGGCTAGCCAAAAACATTCAGTACTTC.